Shown below are 12 T cell receptor beta chains from a single sample sequenced in a study of blood T cells in healthy people across ages. The use of a sample-barcoded 5' primer and a J-beta primer mix characterized a second PCR of roughly 6 to 12 cycles. In TCRdb, the 5' RACE reads were re-called with MiXCR into one record per CDR3 protein. The repertoire holds approximately 1,000,000 distinct CDR3 sequences, with 35% to 45% as singletons. The sequenced sample was blood. The receptors here all came from a man in his late teens or twenties in good health.

This clonotype appeared many times. The chain uses TRBV4-2 and TRBJ2-1; D gene unclear. Trimming cost V 1 base and J 10 bases, with 8 bases left between them. The CDR3 covers 12 residues. The germline gives CDR1 LGHNA, CDR2 YNFKEQ. Written as DNA, the CDR3 is TGTGCCAGCAGCCAAGTACGAACGGAGCAGTTCTTC. Protein product: CASSQVRTEQFF.

CDR3 sequence reads: CASSQDRGGPPDVYNEQFF. The CDR3 nucleotides are TGTGCCAGCAGCCAAGACCGGGGGGGGCCCCCCGACGTTTACAATGAGCAGTTCTTC. The rearrangement links TRBV3-1 to TRBJ2-1, with 8 bases lining up with TRBD2. Per the germline V gene, CDR1 is LGHDT and CDR2 is YNNKEL (reference sequence). V shed 0 bases and J 4 bases; nucleotides not matched to a gene: 14. There are 19 residues in the CDR3.

This clonotype was picked up a small number of times. The chain carries TRBV27 and TRBJ1-5; 7 bases align to TRBD1. Germline V lookup: CDR1 MNHEY, CDR2 SMNVEV (reference sequence). The CDR3 covers 14 residues. V lost 2 bases to trimming and J lost 4 bases; unmatched junction nucleotides: 2. The CDR3 coding sequence is TGTGCCAGCAGTTTAAAGGGACAGAATCAGCCCCAGCATTTT. Its protein is CASSLKGQNQPQHF.

This clonotype appeared a few times. The chain couples TRBV12-3 or TRBV12-4 to TRBJ1-6; 9 bases align to TRBD1. V trimming: 7 bases; J trimming: 9 bases; junction bases outside the gene matches: 1. The CDR3 is 12 amino acids. CDR3 in DNA: TGTGCCAGCAAACAGGGGGCTTCACCCCTCCACTTT. It specifies CASKQGASPLHF.

This clonotype was recorded a few times. The V gene is TRBV7-6, the J gene TRBJ2-5; the D is unclear. CDR1 is SGHVS and CDR2 is FNYEAQ in the germline V gene. V lost 5 bases and J lost 2, with 21 bases in between. The CDR3 sequence is 17 residues long. CDR3 nucleotide sequence: TGTGCCAGCAGCCAGAGATACGACACAACCTCTCAAGAGACCCAGTACTTC. Translation gives CASSQRYDTTSQETQYF.

The J gene is TRBJ2-1, the V gene TRBV6-5, with D perhaps matching TRBD2 (6 bases). Germline CDR1 is MNHEY and CDR2 is SVGAGI. The CDR3 covers 13 residues. Trimming left V 6 bases short and J 10 bases short, with 16 bases between. Written as DNA, the CDR3 is TGTGCCAGCAGAGACGGGACTCTGTCGGAGCAGTTCTTC. Its translation is CASRDGTLSEQFF.

The chain recombines TRBV7-6 with TRBJ1-1, with D hard to call. V dropped 5 bases and J dropped 4 bases, with 14 bases sitting between them. Looked up from germline, CDR1 is SGHVS and CDR2 is FNYEAQ. The CDR3 loop spans 14 amino acids. This CDR3 reads CASSHAGSGTEAFF. CDR3 DNA sequence: TGTGCCAGCAGCCACGCTGGGTCGGGCACTGAAGCTTTCTTT.

The chain has TRBV9 and TRBJ2-3; 9 positions match TRBD2. Germline V gene lookup returns CDR1 SGDLS and CDR2 YYNGEE. CDR3 length: 16 residues. V was clipped by 3 bases and J by 3 bases; unmatched bases: 8. CDR3 loop: CASSARTSGPTDTQYF. The CDR3 DNA sequence: TGTGCCAGCAGCGCGCGAACTAGCGGGCCAACAGATACGCAGTATTTT.

The gene calls are TRBV9 and TRBJ1-2; TRBD1 is a possible D gene (5 bases). With 4 bases removed from V and 10 bases from J, the gap between germline ends came to 20 bases. Germline V gene data show CDR1 as SGDLS and CDR2 as YYNGEE. The CDR3 has 14 residues. CDR3 DNA: TGTGCCAGCAGCATACATAGCCGGGGCAGTAACTACACCTTC. Protein: CASSIHSRGSNYTF.

This clonotype was seen a handful of times. The V and J genes are TRBV6-2 or TRBV6-3 and TRBJ1-1, with D possibly being TRBD1 (5 bases). V shed 0 bases and J shed 3 bases, with 11 bases lying between them. This CDR3 is 15 amino acids long. Germline V gene sequence: CDR1 MNHEY, CDR2 SVGEGT. The CDR3 reads CASSYSQGYDTEAFF. The CDR3 bases are TGTGCCAGCAGTTACTCTCAGGGATATGACACTGAAGCTTTCTTT.

The chain is built from TRBV7-2 and TRBJ1-4, with no clear D. Germline CDR1 is SGHTA and CDR2 is FQGNSA. Trimming stripped 5 bases from V and 6 bases from J, with 13 bases between. There are 14 residues in the CDR3. The CDR3 DNA sequence: TGTGCCAGCAGCCTCTGGTCCGACGATGAAAAACTGTTTTTT. It encodes CASSLWSDDEKLFF.

The chain carries TRBV27 and TRBJ1-3; 9 bases align to TRBD1. The CDR3 has 15 amino acids. V lost 6 bases and J lost 1; bases outside the gene matches: 4. Germline lookup yields CDR1 MNHEY and CDR2 SMNVEV (reference sequence). CDR3 residues: CASSGQGRSGNTIYF. In nucleotides, the CDR3 is TGTGCCAGCAGCGGACAGGGGAGGTCTGGAAACACCATATATTTT.